These 21 T cell receptor beta chains were all obtained from the same sample, sequenced in a study of cytomegalovirus exposure and HLA in healthy donors. PCR amplification relied on 60 Vbeta primers (plus 13 Jbeta primers). TCRdb's copy holds only in-frame clones and misses some; the assay was immunoSEQ multiplex PCR. Seen in this sample are about 160,000 clones; the ten most common clones hold 1.3%. The sample taken for sequencing was PBMCs. The receptors were gathered from a woman aged 55 to 70 in good health and CMV-seronegative.

The chain has TRBV15 and TRBJ1-1, with 10 bases that match TRBD1. CDR1 and CDR2 from the germline V gene are LNHNV and YYDKDF (reference sequence). Unmatched junction bases numbered 5, after V lost 9 bases and J lost 1 base. The CDR3 is 14 residues long. The CDR3, as DNA: TGTGCCACAGACAGGGGGCGCGGGAACACTGAAGCTTTCTTT. It specifies CATDRGRGNTEAFF.

Regarding this clone: The sample holds other DNA sequences that translate to the same CDR3. The chain employs TRBV20-1 and TRBJ1-1; a weak D match, TRBD1 (5 bases). V was cut by 6 bases and J by 4 bases, with 9 bases left in between. The CDR3 runs to 11 residues. Germline-derived CDR1 and CDR2 are DFQATT and SNEGSKA (reference sequence). The CDR3 nucleotides are TGCAGTGCCCGGGGGGGCACTGAAGCTTTCTTT. This translates into CSARGGTEAFF.

This chain connects TRBV7-7 to TRBJ1-1, with D perhaps matching TRBD1 (5 bases). The CDR3 sequence is 13 residues long. Trimming stripped 5 bases from V and 1 base from J, with 8 bases between. Germline loops: CDR1 SSHAT, CDR2 FNYEAQ (reference sequence). CDR3 in amino acids: CASSQGQNTEAFF. Written as DNA, the CDR3 is TGTGCCAGCAGCCAAGGACAGAACACTGAAGCTTTCTTT.

This rearrangement joins TRBV10-1 to TRBJ2-7; D perhaps matches TRBD2 (5 bases). Germline V gene lookup returns CDR1 WNHNN and CDR2 SYGVQD (reference sequence). The CDR3 length is 14 residues. Trimming took 0 bases from V and 2 from J, leaving 8 bases between them. In DNA, the CDR3 is TGCGCCAGCAGTGAGTCGACGGGGACCTACGAGCAGTACTTC. This translates into CASSESTGTYEQYF.

The chain carries TRBV7-8 and TRBJ2-1; D ambiguous. The CDR3 is made up of 13 amino acids. V was shortened by 2 bases and J by 8 bases, with 10 bases between the two germline ends. Germline CDR1 is SGHVS and CDR2 is FQNEAQ. The CDR3, as DNA: TGTGCCAGCAGCTTAAATGTCGCGGATGAGCAGTTCTTC. This gives the protein CASSLNVADEQFF.

The chain has TRBV5-4 and TRBJ2-5; TRBD2 matches at 9 bases. This CDR3 comprises 16 residues. Trimming removed 0 bases from V and 2 bases from J; junction bases left unmatched: 5. Germline CDR1 SGHNT, CDR2 YYREEE (reference sequence). The CDR3 DNA is TGTGCCAGCAGCTTGGGGGCGGGGGGGCCTCAAGAGACCCAGTACTTC. This gives the protein CASSLGAGGPQETQYF.

The V call is TRBV9, the J call TRBJ2-3, with 10 bases identical to TRBD2. J lost 3 bases, V lost 0 bases, and 10 bases had no gene match. Germline V gene sequence: CDR1 SGDLS, CDR2 YYNGEE. This CDR3 is built from 18 residues. CDR3 in amino acids: CASSVGGLAGARTDTQYF. Written as DNA, the CDR3 is TGTGCCAGCAGCGTAGGGGGGCTAGCGGGGGCAAGGACAGATACGCAGTATTTT.

The V gene is TRBV25-1, the J gene TRBJ2-3; the match to TRBD1 covers 9 bases. With 8 bases clipped from V and 2 bases from J, the junction kept 8 bases outside the gene matches. Germline assignment: CDR1 MGHDK and CDR2 SYGVNS. The CDR3 sequence is 15 residues long. The CDR3 DNA reads TGTGCCAGCCAAGGCGGGACAGGGCTCACAGATACGCAGTATTTT. As protein: CASQGGTGLTDTQYF.

The CDR3 nucleotides are TGTGCCAGCAGTTACTCGACAGGGATGAGGCCCTACGAGCAGTACTTC. This gives the protein CASSYSTGMRPYEQYF. The chain links TRBV6-5 to TRBJ2-5; 7 positions agree with TRBD1. The J call may be incorrect, as the DNA end agrees better with TRBJ2-7. The V gene's germline CDR1 is MNHEY and CDR2 SVGAGI. The CDR3 is made up of 16 amino acids.

The chain couples TRBV7-3 to TRBJ2-7; TRBD1 is a possible D gene (5 bases). The CDR3 loop spans 12 amino acids. V gave up 3 bases and J gave up 3 bases, with 6 bases separating them. In germline, CDR1 is SGHTA, CDR2 FQGTGA. Here the CDR3 reads CASSFGHYEQYF. The CDR3 DNA reads as TGTGCCAGCAGCTTCGGACACTACGAGCAGTACTTC.

J is TRBJ1-3 and V is TRBV5-6; D unclear. V shed 0 bases and J shed 0 bases, with 10 bases lying between them. The germline gives CDR1 SGHDT, CDR2 YYEEEE. The CDR3 is 16 residues long. CDR3: CASSLAGVASGNTIYF. CDR3 nucleotide sequence: TGTGCCAGCAGCTTGGCTGGAGTCGCCTCTGGAAACACCATATATTTT.

V usage is TRBV5-1 and J usage is TRBJ1-5; no clear D. V lost 0 bases and J lost 7, with 14 bases in between. The CDR3 spans 15 residues. Per germline, CDR1 SGHRS and CDR2 YFSETQ. CDR3 residues: CASSLDGRSGQPQHF. CDR3 DNA: TGCGCCAGCAGCTTGGATGGGAGATCGGGGCAGCCCCAGCATTTT.

J is TRBJ2-7 and V is TRBV10-3; 7 bases match TRBD2. The germline V gene encodes CDR1 ENHRY and CDR2 SYGVKD. The trim removed 7 bases at V and 3 bases at J, leaving 3 bases unmatched. This CDR3 has 12 amino acids. The CDR3 is CAIKPSGYEQYF. In nucleotides, the CDR3 is TGTGCCATCAAGCCTAGCGGCTACGAGCAGTACTTC.

The rearrangement joins TRBV5-4 to TRBJ2-3, with D possibly matching TRBD2 (6 bases). This CDR3 has 16 residues. V was cut by 2 bases and J by 4 bases, with 17 bases left in between. Germline-derived CDR1 and CDR2 are SGHNT and YYREEE (reference sequence). CDR3 nucleotide sequence: TGTGCCAGCAGCTTTGCGGGGTCTGTTTTGGCAGATACGCAGTATTTT. This encodes CASSFAGSVLADTQYF.

The chain employs TRBV30 and TRBJ1-3, with a possible D match to TRBD1 (6 bases). The ends were cut back, 0 bases at V and 4 bases at J, with 13 bases in the middle. The CDR3 is made up of 15 amino acids. CDR1 and CDR2 (germline): GTSNPN, SVGIG (reference sequence). The CDR3 here is CAWSVAGTPGNTIYF. DNA for the CDR3: TGTGCCTGGAGTGTGGCCGGGACACCAGGAAACACCATATATTTT.

As concerns this clone: This CDR3 is also generated by other DNA sequences in the sample. The chain couples TRBV7-3 to TRBJ2-1, with 10 nucleotides matching TRBD2. Germline V gene lookup returns CDR1 SGHTA and CDR2 FQGTGA. The CDR3 runs 15 residues. Trimming at V came to 4 bases and at J to 4 bases, leaving 4 bases not matched to a gene. The CDR3: CASSSSGGSYNEQFF. DNA for the CDR3: TGTGCCAGCAGCTCTAGCGGGGGATCGTACAATGAGCAGTTCTTC.

This chain joins TRBV7-8 and TRBJ2-5; D gene ambiguous. Germline V gene lookup returns CDR1 SGHVS and CDR2 FQNEAQ. V dropped 1 base and J dropped 2 bases, with 8 bases sitting between them. The CDR3 has 14 residues. The CDR3 DNA sequence: TGTGCCAGCAGCTTAGTCAGATTACAAGAGACCCAGTACTTC. Encoded protein: CASSLVRLQETQYF.

Written as DNA, the CDR3 is TGTGCCAGCAGTTATCAGGTGAACACTGAAGCTTTCTTT. Protein: CASSYQVNTEAFF. The J gene is TRBJ1-1, the V gene TRBV6-5; no definite D call. Germline CDR1 and CDR2: MNHEY and SVGAGI. This CDR3 comprises 13 residues. V was clipped by 3 bases and J by 0 bases, with 5 bases between them.

The chain combines TRBV29-1 with TRBJ2-1; a weak D match, TRBD2 (7 bases). The germline V gene encodes CDR1 SQVTM and CDR2 ANQGSEA. This CDR3 is 13 amino acids long. The ends were cut back, 7 bases at V and 3 bases at J, with 13 bases in the middle. The CDR3 region has the DNA TGCAGCGGAGGGGGGGCACTCTACAATGAGCAGTTCTTC. Amino acid sequence: CSGGGALYNEQFF.

J is TRBJ1-2 and V is TRBV7-9, with TRBD1 identical over 10 bases. Per germline, CDR1 SEHNR and CDR2 FQNEAQ (reference sequence). The CDR3 extends over 15 amino acids. Germline trimming cut 3 bases from V and 10 bases from J; bases unmatched to any gene: 11. CDR3 DNA sequence: TGTGCCAGCAGCTTGCGATTGGACAGGGGGAATGACTACACCTTC. Translation: CASSLRLDRGNDYTF.

The genes are TRBV15 and TRBJ1-1; 7 nucleotides line up with TRBD1. V was pared by 4 bases and J by 8 bases, with 10 bases of the junction left unmatched. The CDR3 contains 14 residues. Per germline, CDR1 LNHNV and CDR2 YYDKDF (reference sequence). Here the CDR3 DNA reads TGTGCCACCAGCATAGAAGCTACGACAGGGGAAGCTTTCTTT. Translation gives CATSIEATTGEAFF.